This T cell receptor beta chain emerged from a study of human T cells and chemical hapten exposure. Study as a whole: The scalp of each patient received a weekly diphenylcyclopropenone dose for the full roughly 24-week study. Variability of per-sample TCR yields stemmed mainly from small differences in pooled library volume. Study conclusions and caveats: TCRs at high frequency, those above 1 in 1000, did not change with DPC sensitization.

Each CDR3 protein is one row after TCRdb ran MiXCR on the RACE reads. The sample contains approximately 80,000 distinct CDR3 sequences, under 15% of which appear only once. CDR1 and CDR2 (germline): SGHRS, YFSETQ. The trim removed 3 bases at V and 8 bases at J, leaving 8 bases unmatched. The CDR3 length is 15 residues. In its sample, this clonotype was seen many times. Its specificity is not known. The time point was: patch test 3, about 24 weeks after DPC sensitization. Described treatment: therapeutic diphenylcyclopropenone sensitization with weekly scalp DPC. Extraction yielded total RNA from whole blood (unfractionated).

Here the sequenced sample was whole blood, taken in connection with sensitization to the hapten diphenylcyclopropenone (DPC). The genes are TRBV5-1 and TRBJ1-4, with TRBD1 matching 9 bases. The sequence was obtained from a woman aged 45-65 years with alopecia areata. Some clones in this sample may be carry-over from other donors' samples. The CDR3 protein is CASSSSGTGREKLFF. The DNA of the CDR3 is TGCGCCAGCAGCTCTTCCGGGACAGGGAGAGAAAAACTGTTTTTT.